The 8 T cell receptor beta chains listed next were all sequenced from one sample in a study of response to subunit inactivated influenza vaccine. TCRdb re-analysed the RT-PCR reads in MiXCR, keeping a single row per CDR3 protein. The sample lists about 700,000 distinct CDR3 sequences; around 15% were seen once. The material was PBMCs from blood, obtained less than 15 days before vaccination. These receptors came from a man in his fifties or sixties who received an inactivated influenza vaccine.

The rearrangement uses TRBV7-6 and TRBJ2-3; D is ambiguous. The germline V gene encodes CDR1 SGHVS and CDR2 FNYEAQ. Trimming cost V 0 bases and J 6 bases, with 7 bases left between them. The CDR3 consists of 13 residues. CDR3: CASSLAVRDTQYF. The CDR3 bases are TGTGCCAGCAGCTTAGCAGTGAGGGATACGCAGTATTTT.

The chain recombines TRBV6-1 with TRBJ1-1; maybe TRBD1 (5 bases). CDR3 length equals 15 residues. Germline values: CDR1 MNHNS, CDR2 SASEGT. Trimming stripped 8 bases from V and 4 bases from J, with 20 bases between. Here the CDR3 reads CASPREARALTEAFF. Written as DNA, the CDR3 is TGTGCCAGCCCGAGGGAAGCCAGGGCTCTCACTGAAGCTTTCTTT.

The gene calls are TRBV6-5 and TRBJ2-3; D gene ambiguous. V was pared by 0 bases and J by 5 bases, with 9 bases between. Germline lookup yields CDR1 MNHEY and CDR2 SVGAGI. CDR3 size: 14 residues. Here the CDR3 DNA reads TGTGCCAGCAGTTACTCAAGACTCGGAGATACGCAGTATTTT. Translated: CASSYSRLGDTQYF.

This clonotype was recorded a few times. The V and J genes are TRBV20-1 and TRBJ2-1; 10 bases line up with TRBD2. The ends lost 0 bases at V and 9 bases at J; junction bases unmatched: 5. The CDR3 covers 14 residues. Germline-derived CDR1 and CDR2 are DFQATT and SNEGSKA (reference sequence). CDR3 protein: CSAREASGRGEQFF. The CDR3 DNA reads as TGCAGTGCTAGAGAGGCTAGCGGGAGAGGTGAGCAGTTCTTC.

This chain connects TRBV29-1 to TRBJ1-1; no clear D. CDR3 length equals 14 residues. From germline, CDR1 is SQVTM and CDR2 ANQGSEA. Trimming took off 3 bases at V and 1 base at J, with 12 bases between the two ends. The CDR3 region is CSVEVVQPNTEAFF. DNA of the CDR3: TGCAGCGTTGAGGTCGTACAGCCGAACACTGAAGCTTTCTTT.

Only a few counts were recorded for this clonotype. The chain employs TRBV20-1 and TRBJ2-1, with D hard to call. The CDR3 runs 15 residues. Trimming left V 0 bases short and J 4 bases short, with 13 bases between. CDR1 and CDR2 from the germline V gene are DFQATT and SNEGSKA (reference sequence). CDR3 in DNA: TGCAGTGCTAGAGATCTGTATGGTGCTTACAATGAGCAGTTCTTC. It encodes CSARDLYGAYNEQFF.

This clonotype turned up a few times. The chain carries TRBV20-1 and TRBJ2-1, with no clear D. The V end lost 3 bases, the J end lost 0 bases, and 6 bases lay between the germline ends. Germline CDR1 and CDR2: DFQATT and SNEGSKA (reference sequence). This CDR3 contains 13 residues. The CDR3 region is CSASGISYNEQFF. In nucleotides, the CDR3 is TGCAGTGCTAGCGGAATCTCCTACAATGAGCAGTTCTTC.

The chain couples TRBV12-5 to TRBJ2-3, with D hard to call. The length of the CDR3 is 13 residues. CDR1 is LGHNT, CDR2 FRNRAP, per germline. Deletions cut 1 base from V and 4 bases from J, with 6 bases between. CDR3: CASGLGRADTQYF. DNA of the CDR3: TGTGCTAGTGGTTTGGGTAGGGCAGATACGCAGTATTTT.